This note documents a single T cell receptor beta chain sequence. This entry is derived from a study of cytomegalovirus exposure and HLA in healthy donors. V was pared by 3 bases and J by 1 base, with 2 bases of the junction left unmatched. The germline V gene encodes CDR1 MDHEN and CDR2 SYDVKM. The CDR3 is made up of 14 amino acids. Researchers ran the PCR with 60 Vbeta and 13 Jbeta primers. Some clones are missing from TCRdb's copy, which holds only in-frame ones; the method was immunoSEQ multiplex PCR. This table holds about 130,000 clones, about four fifths found once. Sequencing used PBMCs. The rearrangement links TRBV28 to TRBJ2-5; TRBD1 matches at 7 bases. This TCR derives from a man aged 25 to 40 in good health. The CDR3 loop reads CASSFWTGQETQYF. The CDR3 region has the DNA TGTGCCAGCAGTTTTTGGACAGGCCAAGAGACCCAGTACTTC.